This TCR beta chain was recorded in a study of T cells in Graves' hyperthyroidism and ophthalmopathy. A remark on this clonotype: Its antigen remains unidentified. A junction boundary mismatches the germline segment, possibly from a read error.

Researchers took RNA transcripts and amplified the TCR beta CDR3 regions from them. First-round RT-PCR of the TCR CDR3 relied on the HTBI primer set. Each CDR3 protein is one row after TCRdb ran MiXCR on the multiplex PCR reads. This sample carries about 720,000 distinct CDR3 sequences, about 16% of them seen once, and the ten largest clones take about 8.4%. Germline values: CDR1 KGHSH, CDR2 LQKENI. The CDR3 runs 13 residues. Patients aged 18 to 65 had newly diagnosed hyperthyroidism lasting under 2 months. Uncontrolled infection, other autoimmune disease, pregnancy or lactation excluded patients. Study results and caveats: Most thyroid clonotypes that were expanded above 0.001 also turned up in blood.

The rearrangement links TRBV18 to TRBJ2-5; TRBD1 agrees at 7 bases. The sequence was obtained from a man between 18 and 35 years old with Graves' hyperthyroidism. What was sequenced was blood. The CDR3 DNA follows: TGTGCCAACTCACCGGCCAGGGGGAAGACCCAGTACTTC. Protein: CANSPARGKTQYF.